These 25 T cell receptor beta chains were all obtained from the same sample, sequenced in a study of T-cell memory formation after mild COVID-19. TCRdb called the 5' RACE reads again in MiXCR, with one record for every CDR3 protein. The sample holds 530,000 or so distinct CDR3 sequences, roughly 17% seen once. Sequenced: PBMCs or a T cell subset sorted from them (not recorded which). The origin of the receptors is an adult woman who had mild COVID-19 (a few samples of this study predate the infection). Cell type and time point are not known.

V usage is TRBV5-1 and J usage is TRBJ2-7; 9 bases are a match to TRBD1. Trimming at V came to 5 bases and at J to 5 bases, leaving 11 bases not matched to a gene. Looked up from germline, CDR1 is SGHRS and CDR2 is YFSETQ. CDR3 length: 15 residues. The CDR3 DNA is TGCGCCAGCAGATCGGGACAGGGAGTTGTTAACGAGCAGTACTTC. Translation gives CASRSGQGVVNEQYF.

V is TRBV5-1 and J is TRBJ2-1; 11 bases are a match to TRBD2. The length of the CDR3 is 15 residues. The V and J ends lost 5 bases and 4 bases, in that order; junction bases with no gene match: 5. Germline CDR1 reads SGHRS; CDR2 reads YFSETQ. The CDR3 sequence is CASSPSGGTYNEQFF. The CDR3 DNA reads TGCGCCAGCAGTCCTAGCGGGGGGACGTACAATGAGCAGTTCTTC.

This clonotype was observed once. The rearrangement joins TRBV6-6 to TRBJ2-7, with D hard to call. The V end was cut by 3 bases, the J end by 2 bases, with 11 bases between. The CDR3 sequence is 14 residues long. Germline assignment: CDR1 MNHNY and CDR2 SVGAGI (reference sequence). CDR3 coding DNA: TGTGCCAGCAGTTATGAGCCAGAGGCCTACGAGCAGTACGTC. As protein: CASSYEPEAYEQYV.

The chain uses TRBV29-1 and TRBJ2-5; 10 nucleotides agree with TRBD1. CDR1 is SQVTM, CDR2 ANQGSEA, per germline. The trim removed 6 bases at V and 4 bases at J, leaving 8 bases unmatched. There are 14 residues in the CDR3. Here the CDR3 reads CSVATGGRGETQYF. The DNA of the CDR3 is TGCAGCGTAGCGACAGGGGGCAGAGGAGAGACCCAGTACTTC.

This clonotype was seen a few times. This CDR3 is CASSQDQVRAGNEQYF. The CDR3 DNA is TGCGCCAGCAGCCAAGACCAGGTCAGAGCGGGAAACGAGCAGTACTTC. The chain combines TRBV4-3 with TRBJ2-7; 7 bases match TRBD2. The CDR3 is 16 amino acids. Germline-derived CDR1 and CDR2 are LGHNA and YSLEER. V shed 0 bases, J shed 5 bases, and the junction held 10 bases outside the gene matches.

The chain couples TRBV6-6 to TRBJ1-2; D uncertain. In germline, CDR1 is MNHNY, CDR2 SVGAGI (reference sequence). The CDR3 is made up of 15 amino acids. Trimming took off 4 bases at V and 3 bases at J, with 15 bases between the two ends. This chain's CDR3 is CASSSRRGHDYGYTF. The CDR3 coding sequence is TGTGCCAGCAGTTCCCGCCGAGGGCATGACTATGGCTACACCTTC.

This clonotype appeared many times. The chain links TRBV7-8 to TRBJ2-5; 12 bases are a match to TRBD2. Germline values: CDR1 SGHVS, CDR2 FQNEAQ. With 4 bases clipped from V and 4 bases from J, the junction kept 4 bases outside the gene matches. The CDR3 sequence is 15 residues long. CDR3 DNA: TGTGCCAGCAGCTCTAGCGGGAGGGCCAGAGAGACCCAGTACTTC. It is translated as CASSSSGRARETQYF. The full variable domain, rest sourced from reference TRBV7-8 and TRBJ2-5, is GAGVSQSPRYKVAKRGQDVALRCDPISGHVSLFWYQQALGQGPEFLTYFQNEAQLDKSGLPSDRFFAERPEGSVSTLKIQRTQQEDSAVYLCASSSSGRARETQYFGPGTRLLVL.

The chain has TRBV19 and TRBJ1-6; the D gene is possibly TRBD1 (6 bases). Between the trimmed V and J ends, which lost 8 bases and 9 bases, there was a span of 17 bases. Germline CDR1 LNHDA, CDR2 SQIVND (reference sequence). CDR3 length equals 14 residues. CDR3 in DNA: TGTGCCAGTGGGACCGGCGGGGGCAGTTCACCCCTCCACTTT. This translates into CASGTGGGSSPLHF.

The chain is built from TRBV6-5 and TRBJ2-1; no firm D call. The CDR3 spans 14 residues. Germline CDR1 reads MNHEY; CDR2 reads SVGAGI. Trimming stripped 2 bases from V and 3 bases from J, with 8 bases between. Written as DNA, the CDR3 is TGTGCCAGCAGTTACCGGAGCTACTACAATGAGCAGTTCTTC. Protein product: CASSYRSYYNEQFF.

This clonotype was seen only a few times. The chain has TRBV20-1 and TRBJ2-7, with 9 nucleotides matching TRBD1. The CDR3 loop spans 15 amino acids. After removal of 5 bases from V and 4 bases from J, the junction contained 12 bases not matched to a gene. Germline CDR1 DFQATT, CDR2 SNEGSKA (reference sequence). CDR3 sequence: CSARPPDRGRYEQYF. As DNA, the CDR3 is TGCAGTGCTCGGCCGCCGGACAGGGGTCGGTACGAGCAGTACTTC.

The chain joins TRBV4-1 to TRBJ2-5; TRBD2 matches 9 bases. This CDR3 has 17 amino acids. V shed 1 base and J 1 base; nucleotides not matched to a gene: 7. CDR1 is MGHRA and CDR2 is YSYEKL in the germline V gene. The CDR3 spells CASSQGLAGTFQETQYF. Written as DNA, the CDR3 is TGCGCCAGCAGCCAAGGCCTAGCGGGGACGTTCCAAGAGACCCAGTACTTC.

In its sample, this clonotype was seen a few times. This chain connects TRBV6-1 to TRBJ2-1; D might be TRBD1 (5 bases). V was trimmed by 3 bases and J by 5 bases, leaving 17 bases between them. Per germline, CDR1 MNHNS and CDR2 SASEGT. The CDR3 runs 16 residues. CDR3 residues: CASSEGFWGSDNEQFF. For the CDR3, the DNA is TGTGCCAGCAGTGAGGGTTTCTGGGGCTCGGACAATGAGCAGTTCTTC.

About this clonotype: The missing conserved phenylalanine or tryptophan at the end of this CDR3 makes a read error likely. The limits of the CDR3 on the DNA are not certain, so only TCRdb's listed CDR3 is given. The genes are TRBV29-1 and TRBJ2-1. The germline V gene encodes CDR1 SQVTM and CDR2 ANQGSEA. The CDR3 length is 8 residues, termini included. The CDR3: CSVGAGRI.

CDR3 coding DNA: TGCGCCAGCAGCTTGGACGCAGCGGCCTACGAGCAGTACTTC. It is translated as CASSLDAAAYEQYF. The chain couples TRBV5-1 to TRBJ2-7, with D possibly TRBD2 on 5 matching bases. CDR1 and CDR2 from the germline V gene are SGHRS and YFSETQ. V shed 0 bases and J shed 2 bases, with 9 bases lying between them. The CDR3 has 14 amino acids.

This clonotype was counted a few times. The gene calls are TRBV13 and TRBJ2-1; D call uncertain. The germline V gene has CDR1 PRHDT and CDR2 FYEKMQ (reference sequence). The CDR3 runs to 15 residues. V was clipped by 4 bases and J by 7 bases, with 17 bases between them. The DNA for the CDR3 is TGTGCCAGCAGCTCCTCCGGTTCCCGCAGGAATGAGCAGTTCTTC. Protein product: CASSSSGSRRNEQFF.

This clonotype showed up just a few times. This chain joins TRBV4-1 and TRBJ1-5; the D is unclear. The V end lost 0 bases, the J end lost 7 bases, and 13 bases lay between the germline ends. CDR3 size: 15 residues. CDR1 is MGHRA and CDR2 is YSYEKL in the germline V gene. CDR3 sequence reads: CASSQDSISGQPQHF. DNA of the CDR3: TGCGCCAGCAGCCAAGATTCCATTTCAGGCCAGCCCCAGCATTTT.

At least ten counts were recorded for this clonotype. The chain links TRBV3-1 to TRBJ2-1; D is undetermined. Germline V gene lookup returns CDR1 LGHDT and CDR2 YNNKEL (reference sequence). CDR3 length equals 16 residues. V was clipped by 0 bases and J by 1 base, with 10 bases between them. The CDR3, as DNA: TGTGCCAGCAGCCAAGATCTGAGCGCGTCCTACAATGAGCAGTTCTTC. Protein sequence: CASSQDLSASYNEQFF.

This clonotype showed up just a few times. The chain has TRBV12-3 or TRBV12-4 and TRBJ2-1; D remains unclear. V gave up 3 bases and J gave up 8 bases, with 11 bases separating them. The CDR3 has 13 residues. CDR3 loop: CASSFSGPHEQFF. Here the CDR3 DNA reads TGTGCCAGCAGTTTCTCTGGGCCCCATGAGCAGTTCTTC.

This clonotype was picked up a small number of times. Here the CDR3 DNA reads TGTGCCAGCAGTGAATGGCTAGCGGGGACCGGCAATGAGCAGTTCTTC. Translated: CASSEWLAGTGNEQFF. The rearrangement links TRBV2 to TRBJ2-1; the match to TRBD2 covers 9 bases. The CDR3 runs to 16 residues. The J segment lost 6 bases and the V segment lost 2 bases, leaving 8 bases of the junction unmatched. In germline, CDR1 is SNHLY, CDR2 FYNNEI.

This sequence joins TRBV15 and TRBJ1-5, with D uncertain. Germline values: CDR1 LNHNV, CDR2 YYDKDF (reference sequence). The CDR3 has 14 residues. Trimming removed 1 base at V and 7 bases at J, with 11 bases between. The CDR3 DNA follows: TGTGCCACCAGCAGAGGAGAGCTACGGCAGCCCCAGCATTTT. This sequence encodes CATSRGELRQPQHF.

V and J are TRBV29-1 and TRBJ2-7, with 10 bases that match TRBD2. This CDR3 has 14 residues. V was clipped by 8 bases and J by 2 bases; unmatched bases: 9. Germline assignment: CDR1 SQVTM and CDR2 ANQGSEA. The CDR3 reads CSSYGAGGPYEQYF. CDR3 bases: TGCAGCTCTTATGGAGCGGGAGGGCCCTACGAGCAGTACTTC.

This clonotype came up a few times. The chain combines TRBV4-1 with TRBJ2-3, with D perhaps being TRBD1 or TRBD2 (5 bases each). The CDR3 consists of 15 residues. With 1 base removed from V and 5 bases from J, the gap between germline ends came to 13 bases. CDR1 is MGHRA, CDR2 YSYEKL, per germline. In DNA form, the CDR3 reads TGCGCCAGCAGCCAAGGACGGGGCGGGTTAGATACGCAGTATTTT. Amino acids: CASSQGRGGLDTQYF.

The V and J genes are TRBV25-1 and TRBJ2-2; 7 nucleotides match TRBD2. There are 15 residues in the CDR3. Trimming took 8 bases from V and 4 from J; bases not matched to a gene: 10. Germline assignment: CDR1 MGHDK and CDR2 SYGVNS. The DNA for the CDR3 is TGTGCCAGCCCGTGGCGGGGGAGCCGCACCGGGGAGCTGTTTTTT. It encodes CASPWRGSRTGELFF.

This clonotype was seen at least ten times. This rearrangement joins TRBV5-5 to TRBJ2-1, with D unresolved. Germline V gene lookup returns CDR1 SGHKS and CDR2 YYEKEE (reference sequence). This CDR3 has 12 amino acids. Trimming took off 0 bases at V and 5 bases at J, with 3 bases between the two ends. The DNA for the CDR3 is TGTGCCAGCAGCTTGGTGCACAATGAGCAGTTCTTC. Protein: CASSLVHNEQFF.

The CDR3: CASTWTGNTEAFF. CDR3 sequence (DNA): TGTGCCAGCACCTGGACAGGGAACACTGAAGCTTTCTTT. The chain recombines TRBV12-3 or TRBV12-4 with TRBJ1-1; 7 nucleotides line up with TRBD1. The ends lost 7 bases at V and 1 base at J; junction bases unmatched: 3. This CDR3 spans 13 amino acids.